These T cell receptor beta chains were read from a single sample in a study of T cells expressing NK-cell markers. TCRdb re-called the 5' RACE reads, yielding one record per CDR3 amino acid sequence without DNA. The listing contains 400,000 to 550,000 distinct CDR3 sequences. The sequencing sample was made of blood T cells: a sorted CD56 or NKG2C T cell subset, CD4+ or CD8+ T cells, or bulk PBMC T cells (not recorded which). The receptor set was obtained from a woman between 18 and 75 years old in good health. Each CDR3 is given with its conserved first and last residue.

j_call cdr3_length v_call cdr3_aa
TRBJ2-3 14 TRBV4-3 CASSQGREPDTQYF
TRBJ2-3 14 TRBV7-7 CASSASPTSDTQYF
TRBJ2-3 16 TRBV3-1 CASSQEYGVSTDTQYF
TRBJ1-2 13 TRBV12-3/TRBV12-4 CASSPEQLNGYTF
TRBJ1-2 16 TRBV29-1 CSVENGSPGGAGGYTF
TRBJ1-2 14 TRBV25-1 CASSESGRNYGYTF
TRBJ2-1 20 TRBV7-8 CAIPRIAGTSGRHSYNEQFF
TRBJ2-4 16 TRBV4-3 CASSQENYLAKNIQYF
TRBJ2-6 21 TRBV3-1 CASSQERFRRARYPGANVLTF
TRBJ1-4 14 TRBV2 CASSDRTTNEKLFF
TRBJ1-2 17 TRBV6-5 CASSYSASQDANYGYTF
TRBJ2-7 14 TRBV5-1 CASSWGQGGYEQYF
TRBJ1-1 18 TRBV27 CASSLYYQSGRPLTEAFF
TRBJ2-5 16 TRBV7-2 CASSLFLAGYQETQYF
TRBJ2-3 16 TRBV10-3 CAISVFLAALGDTQYF
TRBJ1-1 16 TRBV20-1 CSATLGAGGFHTEAFF
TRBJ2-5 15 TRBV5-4 CASSLPASGGETQYF
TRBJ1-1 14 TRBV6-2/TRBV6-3 CASSLLAGRTEAFF
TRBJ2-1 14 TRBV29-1 CSVVGQNSYNEQFF
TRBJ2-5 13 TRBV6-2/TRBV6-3 CASSPGEVETQYF
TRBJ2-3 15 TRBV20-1 CSATSGGARMDTQYF
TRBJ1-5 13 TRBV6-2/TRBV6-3 CASSNHRAQPQHF
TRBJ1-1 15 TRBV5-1 CASSFTGGASTEAFF
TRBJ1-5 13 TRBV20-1 CSAGTERNQPQHF
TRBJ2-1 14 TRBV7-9 CASSPVDGYNEQFF
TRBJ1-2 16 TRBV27 CASSSHTPGQFYGYTF
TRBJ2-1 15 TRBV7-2 CASSVRQGWYNEQFF
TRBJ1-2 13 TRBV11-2 CASSLDVNYGYTF
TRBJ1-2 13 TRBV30 CAWGGARDIGYTF
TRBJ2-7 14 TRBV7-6 CASSLANRGYEQYF
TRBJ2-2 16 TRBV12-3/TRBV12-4 CASSLIAGGPVGELFF
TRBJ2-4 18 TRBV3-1 CASSQYRSRLEDKNIQYF
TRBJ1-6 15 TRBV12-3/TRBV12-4 CASSLRGAINSPLHF
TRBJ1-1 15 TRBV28 CASSPPDRANTEAFF
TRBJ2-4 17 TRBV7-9 CASSFSLAGETKNIQYF
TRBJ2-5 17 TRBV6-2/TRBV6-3 CASSKKRGMSLRETQYF
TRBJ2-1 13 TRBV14 CASSQVTPGEQFF
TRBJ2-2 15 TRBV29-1 CSVDDGSSAGGELFF
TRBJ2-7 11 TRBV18 CASSPDYEQYF
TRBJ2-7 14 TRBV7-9 CASSLAGYPYEQYF
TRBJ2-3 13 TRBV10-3 CAISESRGDTQYF
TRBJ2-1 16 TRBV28 CASSGERTASYNEQFF
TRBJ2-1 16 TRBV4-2 CASSPQGGAGGNEQFF
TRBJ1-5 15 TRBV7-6 CASSLGQANNQPQHF
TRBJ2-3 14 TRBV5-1 CASRPGTVEDTQYF
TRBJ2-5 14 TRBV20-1 CSASSGTGAETQYF
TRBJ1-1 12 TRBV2 CASRDPGTEAFF
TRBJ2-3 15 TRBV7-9 CASSSTLAGADTQYF
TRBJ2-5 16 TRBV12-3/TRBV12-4 CASSFVGGAFQETQYF
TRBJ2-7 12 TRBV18 CASSPRGDEQYF
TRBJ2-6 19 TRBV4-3 CASSQWASGDLSGANVLTF
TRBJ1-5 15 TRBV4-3 CASSQDMDIYQPQHF
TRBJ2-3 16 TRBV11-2 CASSLDWRGRTDTQYF
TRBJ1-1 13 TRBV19 CASNPSWDTEAFF
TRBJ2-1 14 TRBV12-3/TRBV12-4 CASSFRSEYNEQFF
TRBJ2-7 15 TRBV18 CASSLSTSSIYEQYF
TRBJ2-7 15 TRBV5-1 CASTPRTGGEYEQYF
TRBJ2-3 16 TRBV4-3 CASSLGGLGSTDTQYF
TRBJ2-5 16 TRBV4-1 CASSQFGRGRQETQYF
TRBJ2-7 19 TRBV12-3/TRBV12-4 CASSFTGTGHLPASYEQYF